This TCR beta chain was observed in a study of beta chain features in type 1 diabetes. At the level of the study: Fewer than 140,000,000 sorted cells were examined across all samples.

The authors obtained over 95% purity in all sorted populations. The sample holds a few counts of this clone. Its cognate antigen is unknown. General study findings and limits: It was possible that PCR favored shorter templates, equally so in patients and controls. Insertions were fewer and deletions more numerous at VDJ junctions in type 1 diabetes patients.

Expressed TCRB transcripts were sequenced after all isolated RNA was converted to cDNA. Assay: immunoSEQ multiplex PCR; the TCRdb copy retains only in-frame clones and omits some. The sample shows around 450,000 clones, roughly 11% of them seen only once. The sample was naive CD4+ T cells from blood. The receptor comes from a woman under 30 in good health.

CDR3 DNA sequence: TGTGCCAGCAGCCCCCGGGACAGGGGGCCAGATACGCAGTATTTT. Translating it yields CASSPRDRGPDTQYF. The V and J genes are TRBV7-2 and TRBJ2-3; TRBD1 matches 12 bases. The germline gives CDR1 SGHTA, CDR2 FQGNSA. Losses at the gene ends were 5 bases for V and 4 bases for J; bases not matched to a gene: 4. The CDR3 runs 15 residues.